These T cell receptor beta chains were read from a single sample in a study of blood T cells in healthy people across ages. A single record per CDR3 protein comes from TCRdb applying MiXCR to the 5' RACE reads. Among fewer than 800,000 distinct CDR3 sequences listed, approximately 25% were seen once. These same records also appear under a second study, on T cells of mothers and their children.

The sample comprised blood. The origin of the receptors is a boy aged 10-17 years in good health. Both conserved end residues are part of each CDR3.

V gene	CDR3 length	J gene	CDR3 protein
TRBV7-9	17	TRBJ2-1	CASSLRGTGIIYNEQFF
TRBV14	12	TRBJ2-7	CASSLGTREQYF
TRBV20-1	11	TRBJ1-1	CSAAKDTEAFF
TRBV6-5	14	TRBJ2-3	CASSYNPTTDTQYF
TRBV2	16	TRBJ2-1	CASSEARASGRARQFF
TRBV20-1	13	TRBJ1-6	CSAAGQGDSPLHF
TRBV7-3	14	TRBJ2-7	CASSTSGGTGEQYF
TRBV28	15	TRBJ1-4	CASSLPTGEGEKLFF
TRBV6-5	14	TRBJ2-5	CASSSGQGIGTQYF
TRBV28	17	-	CASSFLYGAQETYEQYF
TRBV12-3/TRBV12-4	15	TRBJ2-3	CASSQGLAVTDTQYF
TRBV20-1	14	TRBJ2-1	CSANYLGPANGQFF
TRBV5-1	14	TRBJ2-2	CASHRDSNTGELFF
TRBV5-1	16	TRBJ2-6	CASSLSRVRGANVLTF
TRBV14	15	TRBJ2-1	CASSQDSGYYNEQFF
TRBV6-5	15	TRBJ1-3	CASSPAWQAGNTIYF
TRBV9	16	TRBJ2-3	CASGGEVDKGTDTQYF
TRBV3-1	16	TRBJ2-1	CASSQETAAPGDEQFF
TRBV29-1	14	TRBJ1-2	CSVDSDRANYGYTF
TRBV5-1	16	TRBJ2-5	CASSLGREMIGETQYF
TRBV7-6	13	TRBJ1-1	CASSLDQGTEAFF
TRBV6-5	16	TRBJ2-7	CACSYVAGGITYEQYF
TRBV7-8	16	TRBJ2-7	CASSLGIGLAGYEQYF
TRBV7-8	14	TRBJ2-4	CASSPQDLENIQYF
TRBV7-9	14	TRBJ2-3	CASSLGYSESGRDF
TRBV27	15	TRBJ2-1	CASSPQRSSYNEQFF
TRBV2	13	TRBJ2-5	CASSDRGRRTQYF
TRBV20-1	15	-	CSAAFMTGPSNEQFF
TRBV5-1	11	TRBJ2-5	CASRSPETQYF
TRBV29-1	13	TRBJ2-4	CSVGEGTKNIQYF
TRBV6-1	17	TRBJ2-1	CASSESLGTSGRGEQFF
TRBV4-2	15	TRBJ2-3	CASSRGARDTDTQYF
TRBV7-9	12	TRBJ1-1	CASSAWDTEAFF
TRBV20-1	11	TRBJ2-3	CSAKYTDTQYF
TRBV28	13	TRBJ2-7	CASSLFSGYEQYF
TRBV6-5	15	TRBJ1-2	CASSYHGRGRYGYTF
TRBV10-3	16	TRBJ2-5	CAISEGGQAKKETQYF
TRBV20-1	15	TRBJ2-5	CSARRASGAGETQYF
TRBV5-5	16	TRBJ2-1	CASSPGLAGVYNEQFF
TRBV11-2	16	-	CASSLAGGALMGEQFF
TRBV20-1	13	TRBJ2-7	CSARDFHSYEQYF
TRBV12-3/TRBV12-4	14	TRBJ2-2	CAANGQGLTGELFF
TRBV29-1	13	TRBJ2-5	CSVEVRDEETQYF
TRBV6-1	13	TRBJ2-7	CASARGGTYEQYF
TRBV7-9	16	TRBJ2-5	CASSLRAASIQETQYF
TRBV6-4	16	TRBJ2-5	CASIPAGAGGGETQYF
TRBV2	15	TRBJ2-2	CASVRRGRAAGELFF
TRBV15	15	TRBJ1-2	CATSRDRRVDYGYTF
TRBV4-1	13	-	CASSQEAGFEQYF
TRBV24-1	20	-	CATSDLRTSGGSSPYNEQFF
TRBV3-1	11	TRBJ2-1	CASTDNNEQFF
TRBV6-6	15	TRBJ1-4	CASSRGGTGGEKLFF
TRBV7-2	14	-	CASSLDGGRYEQYF
TRBV28	13	TRBJ2-7	CASYPGQNYEQYF
TRBV7-2	16	TRBJ1-2	CASSFEEDKINYGYTF
TRBV20-1	15	TRBJ2-5	CSARDPEVLEETQYF
TRBV2	15	TRBJ2-5	CASSQGLGGLETQYF
TRBV12-3/TRBV12-4	12	TRBJ1-5	CASSAQNQPQHF
TRBV28	12	TRBJ2-5	CASRTSEETQYF